One and the same sample provided the 30 T cell receptor beta chains below, sequenced in a study of blood T cell repertoires in COVID-19. TCRdb's table, derived via immunoSEQ multiplex PCR, lists solely in-frame clones and lacks some. The profile shows 110,000 or so clones, 82% of them singletons. Sequenced: peripheral blood. These receptors were taken from a human donor in a cohort sampled during active COVID-19.

This clone was counted between two and nine times. The chain is built from TRBV3-1 (or the pseudogene TRBV3-2) and TRBJ1-2; TRBD1 agrees at 10 bases. Germline CDR1 is LGHDT and CDR2 is YNNKEL (reference sequence). This CDR3 has 14 residues. The V segment lost 3 bases and the J segment 6 bases; nucleotides outside the gene matches: 4. The CDR3: CASSHRDRGNGYTF. Here the CDR3 DNA reads TGTGCCAGCAGCCATCGGGACAGGGGTAATGGCTACACCTTC.

Comment on this clone: Sequence at one end of the junction differs from germline and may be a read error. The chain uses TRBV7-7 and TRBJ2-5; D possibly corresponds to TRBD2 (6 bases). Germline assignment: CDR1 SSHAT and CDR2 FNYEAQ (reference sequence). This CDR3 spans 18 amino acids. The CDR3: CASSPWGGSRGSAETQYF. CDR3 nucleotide sequence: TGTGCTAGCAGCCCCTGGGGAGGATCGCGGGGTTCTGCGGAGACCCAGTACTTC. The full variable domain, completed using reference TRBV7-7 and TRBJ2-5, is GAGVSQSPRYKVTKRGQDVTLRCDPISSHATLYWYQQALGQGPEFLTYFNYEAQPDKSGLPSDRFSAERPEGSISTLTIQRTEQRDSAMYRCASSPWGGSRGSAETQYFGPGTRLLVL.

Concerning this clone itself: Other DNA sequences in this sample translate to the same CDR3. The genes are TRBV29-1 and TRBJ1-2, with D tentatively TRBD1 (6 bases). This CDR3 region has 12 residues. V was shortened by 6 bases and J by 7 bases, with 15 bases between the two germline ends. Germline loops: CDR1 SQVTM, CDR2 ANQGSEA. CDR3 DNA: TGCAGCGTCCTTAAGGGGGACGTTGGCTACACCTTC. Translated: CSVLKGDVGYTF.

This chain uses TRBV7-8 with TRBJ1-6; TRBD1 is a possible D gene (5 bases). This CDR3 has 16 amino acids. Trimming removed 0 bases at V and 3 bases at J, with 9 bases between. Germline-derived CDR1 and CDR2 are SGHVS and FQNEAQ. CDR3 loop: CASSLAGGGYNSPLHF. Here the CDR3 DNA reads TGTGCCAGCAGCTTAGCGGGCGGGGGCTATAATTCACCCCTCCACTTT.

This chain joins TRBV7-8 and TRBJ2-7; D is uncertain. V gave up 4 bases and J gave up 2 bases, with 9 bases separating them. The CDR3 runs to 13 residues. CDR1 and CDR2 (germline): SGHVS, FQNEAQ. CDR3 residues: CASSSLTPYEQYF. The DNA of the CDR3 is TGTGCCAGCAGCTCTCTTACACCCTACGAGCAGTACTTC.

The J gene is TRBJ2-4, the V gene TRBV7-2; D is perhaps TRBD2 (5 bases). CDR3 size: 16 residues. The V gene lost 1 base and the J gene lost 6 bases, with 16 bases spanning the gap. CDR1 is SGHTA, CDR2 FQGNSA, per germline. CDR3 in DNA: TGTGCCAGCAGCTTAGATCCGGGAATGTCGTTAAACATTCAGTACTTC. This gives the protein CASSLDPGMSLNIQYF.

The rearrangement uses TRBV6-5 and TRBJ1-5; D is ambiguous. The ends were cut back, 4 bases at V and 5 bases at J, with 3 bases in the middle. The CDR3 is 11 residues long. In germline, CDR1 is MNHEY, CDR2 SVGAGI. The DNA for the CDR3 is TGTGCCAGCAGTTTAGATCAGCCCCAGCATTTT. As protein: CASSLDQPQHF.

This rearrangement joins TRBV7-6 to TRBJ1-2; TRBD1 matches at 7 bases. CDR3 length equals 18 residues. Germline V gene data show CDR1 as SGHVS and CDR2 as FNYEAQ. V shed 6 bases and J 2 bases; nucleotides not matched to a gene: 18. The DNA for the CDR3 is TGTGCCAGCAGTTACAAACCCCTCGGACAGGCGTCCAACTATGGCTACACCTTC. Translated: CASSYKPLGQASNYGYTF.

This rearrangement joins TRBV9 to TRBJ2-7, with D possibly matching TRBD2 (6 bases). Germline CDR1 and CDR2: SGDLS and YYNGEE. CDR3 length: 17 amino acids. V was clipped by 0 bases and J by 0 bases, with 16 bases between them. CDR3 loop: CASSVAAGLASSYEQYF. Here the CDR3 DNA reads TGTGCCAGCAGCGTAGCAGCTGGTCTAGCGAGCTCCTACGAGCAGTACTTC.

This chain joins TRBV10-1 and TRBJ2-3, with TRBD2 matching over 7 bases. Trimming removed 5 bases from V and 4 bases from J; junction bases left unmatched: 9. Germline lookup yields CDR1 WNHNN and CDR2 SYGVQD (reference sequence). The CDR3 totals 15 residues. The CDR3 DNA follows: TGCGCCAGCAGTTCCGGGACTACGGGGGCAGATACGCAGTATTTT. Its translation: CASSSGTTGADTQYF.

This clone was seen a handful of times. The chain carries TRBV7-2 and TRBJ2-3; 13 bases line up with TRBD2. From germline, CDR1 is SGHTA and CDR2 FQGNSA. Trimming took 6 bases from V and 4 from J; bases not matched to a gene: 7. CDR3 length equals 16 residues. This chain's CDR3 is CASRPTSGGAADTQYF. The CDR3 bases are TGTGCCAGCAGACCCACTAGCGGGGGGGCTGCAGATACGCAGTATTTT.

In its sample, this clone was seen a few times. The V and J genes are TRBV7-6 and TRBJ2-2; tentative D call: TRBD2 (7 bases). Germline V gene sequence: CDR1 SGHVS, CDR2 FNYEAQ. The V and J ends lost 1 base and 6 bases respectively, with 15 bases between them. This CDR3 region has 16 residues. This CDR3 reads CASSLGGGIAAGELFF. CDR3 DNA: TGTGCCAGCAGCTTAGGGGGGGGCATAGCGGCCGGGGAGCTGTTTTTT.

The gene calls are TRBV19 and TRBJ2-2, with D possibly TRBD2 on 6 matching bases. Per germline, CDR1 LNHDA and CDR2 SQIVND (reference sequence). The CDR3 sequence is 17 residues long. V was clipped by 5 bases and J by 0 bases, with 16 bases between them. The CDR3 reads CASSLPSTGANTGELFF. CDR3 bases: TGTGCCAGTAGTCTCCCAAGCACGGGGGCGAACACCGGGGAGCTGTTTTTT.

The chain uses TRBV20-1 and TRBJ2-3; 8 positions agree with TRBD2. This CDR3 is 16 amino acids long. The V gene end was trimmed by 3 bases and the J gene end by 2 bases; junction bases not matched to a gene: 10. CDR1 DFQATT and CDR2 SNEGSKA come from the germline V gene (reference sequence). In DNA, the CDR3 is TGCAGTGCTAGTGATGGTCGGGGGGGTCTCACAGATACGCAGTATTTT. It yields the protein CSASDGRGGLTDTQYF.

V is TRBV18 and J is TRBJ1-3, with 7 bases aligning to TRBD1. With V trimmed by 5 bases and J by 0 bases, 4 bases remained unmatched. This CDR3 contains 15 residues. Germline CDR1 reads KGHSH; CDR2 reads LQKENI. The CDR3 region has the DNA TGTGCCAGCTCAGCCACAGGGGACTCTGGAAACACCATATATTTT. This encodes CASSATGDSGNTIYF.

The V gene is TRBV5-1, the J gene TRBJ2-2; D unclear. CDR1 is SGHRS and CDR2 is YFSETQ in the germline V gene. CDR3 length: 15 residues. Trimming cost V 6 bases and J 0 bases, with 12 bases left between them. The CDR3 sequence is CASIARSANTGELFF. DNA of the CDR3: TGCGCCAGCATCGCGAGGTCGGCGAACACCGGGGAGCTGTTTTTT.

This clone has only one observation. This rearrangement joins TRBV7-2 to TRBJ1-5; D may be TRBD1 (6 bases). The germline V gene has CDR1 SGHTA and CDR2 FQGNSA. V gave up 5 bases and J gave up 5 bases, with 16 bases separating them. The CDR3 runs to 15 residues. CDR3: CASSIEQGRDQPQHF. In DNA, the CDR3 is TGTGCCAGCAGCATAGAACAGGGTAGGGATCAGCCCCAGCATTTT.

V usage is TRBV5-1 and J usage is TRBJ2-1; 7 bases are shared with TRBD2. V lost 4 bases to trimming and J lost 1 base; unmatched junction nucleotides: 8. Germline lookup yields CDR1 SGHRS and CDR2 YFSETQ. The CDR3 covers 16 residues. The CDR3 DNA is TGCGCCAGCAGCCACGACCCGGGACTATCCTACAATGAGCAGTTCTTC. Translation gives CASSHDPGLSYNEQFF.

The gene calls are TRBV3-1 (or the pseudogene TRBV3-2) and TRBJ2-5; TRBD2 matches at 9 bases. This CDR3 is 17 amino acids long. Germline CDR1 LGHDT, CDR2 YNNKEL (reference sequence). Germline trimming cut 6 bases from V and 5 bases from J; bases unmatched to any gene: 16. CDR3 loop: CASRSWSQRGAGETQYF. The CDR3 DNA sequence: TGTGCCAGCAGATCTTGGTCCCAGCGGGGGGCGGGGGAGACCCAGTACTTC.

The chain couples TRBV19 to TRBJ2-7; TRBD1 matches 7 bases. After removal of 3 bases from V and 7 bases from J, the junction contained 6 bases not matched to a gene. Germline V lookup: CDR1 LNHDA, CDR2 SQIVND (reference sequence). The CDR3 sequence is 13 residues long. DNA of the CDR3: TGTGCCAGTAGTATCGGGACAGCGGAGGAGCAGTACTTC. This translates into CASSIGTAEEQYF. Full variable domain (missing parts from reference TRBV19 and TRBJ2-7): DGGITQSPKYLFRKEGQNVTLSCEQNLNHDAMYWYRQDPGQGLRLIYYSQIVNDFQKGDIAEGYSVSREKKESFPLTVTSAQKNPTAFYLCASSIGTAEEQYFGPGTRLTVT.

The rearrangement uses TRBV5-6 and TRBJ2-7; D is unresolved. The CDR3 is 12 residues long. V lost 0 bases and J 3 bases, leaving 4 bases between the germline ends. CDR1 is SGHDT, CDR2 YYEEEE, per germline. Written as DNA, the CDR3 is TGTGCCAGCAGCTTGGCCCACTACGAGCAGTACTTC. This encodes CASSLAHYEQYF.

The chain uses TRBV28 and TRBJ1-1; 8 positions match TRBD1. The CDR3 has 15 amino acids. Trimming at V came to 5 bases and at J to 5 bases, leaving 10 bases not matched to a gene. Per germline, CDR1 MDHEN and CDR2 SYDVKM. CDR3: CASSPSGQGGTEAFF. The CDR3 DNA reads as TGTGCCAGCAGTCCTTCCGGACAGGGAGGAACTGAAGCTTTCTTT.

V and J are TRBV18 and TRBJ1-1; the D gene is possibly TRBD1 (6 bases). CDR3 length: 14 amino acids. Germline-derived CDR1 and CDR2 are KGHSH and LQKENI. Trimming pared 3 bases from V and 4 bases from J, leaving 12 bases between. The CDR3: CASSPEHRATEAFF. CDR3 nucleotides: TGTGCCAGCTCACCCGAACACAGGGCCACTGAAGCTTTCTTT.

V gene TRBV9 combines with J gene TRBJ2-2; TRBD2 matches at 7 bases. This CDR3 is built from 14 residues. Germline CDR1 SGDLS, CDR2 YYNGEE. The V and J ends lost 5 bases and 6 bases, in that order; junction bases with no gene match: 7. CDR3 protein: CASRVGEGPGELFF. CDR3 nucleotide sequence: TGTGCCAGCAGGGTCGGGGAGGGGCCCGGGGAGCTGTTTTTT.

The CDR3 nucleotides read TGTGCCAGCATCGCAGGGCTTAATCAGCCCCAGCATTTT. This sequence encodes CASIAGLNQPQHF. This chain links TRBV28 with TRBJ1-5; D is perhaps TRBD1 (5 bases). This CDR3 comprises 13 residues. Trimming pared 7 bases from V and 4 bases from J, leaving 11 bases between. From germline, CDR1 is MDHEN and CDR2 SYDVKM.

The chain couples TRBV5-1 to TRBJ2-2, with 9 bases that match TRBD2. This CDR3 is built from 16 residues. Germline loops: CDR1 SGHRS, CDR2 YFSETQ. V gave up 0 bases and J gave up 4 bases; unmatched junction bases: 4. Here the CDR3 DNA reads TGCGCCAGCAGCTTGGCGGCGGGGGGGATCACCGGGGAGCTGTTTTTT. This encodes CASSLAAGGITGELFF.

The rearrangement joins TRBV6-2 or TRBV6-3 to TRBJ2-5; TRBD2 agrees at 8 bases. The CDR3 runs to 18 residues. Germline assignment: CDR1 MNHEY and CDR2 SVGEGT. The V gene end was trimmed by 6 bases and the J gene end by 4 bases; junction bases not matched to a gene: 19. The CDR3, as DNA: TGTGCCAGCAGCAAACGGCGGTCGAGCGGGGGTGCTGGAGAGACCCAGTACTTC. Protein: CASSKRRSSGGAGETQYF.

This chain links TRBV28 with TRBJ1-4; tentative D call: TRBD1 (6 bases). Germline CDR1 MDHEN, CDR2 SYDVKM. This CDR3 is 18 amino acids long. Trimming removed 4 bases at V and 0 bases at J, with 18 bases between. The DNA for the CDR3 is TGTGCCAGCAGTTCCTTTCCGGGACAAACCGCAACTAATGAAAAACTGTTTTTT. Translation gives CASSSFPGQTATNEKLFF. Complete variable domain (other parts from reference TRBV28 and TRBJ1-4): DVKVTQSSRYLVKRTGEKVFLECVQDMDHENMFWYRQDPGLGLRLIYFSYDVKMKEKGDIPEGYSVSREKKERFSLILESASTNQTSMYLCASSSFPGQTATNEKLFFGSGTQLSVL.

The chain recombines TRBV10-1 with TRBJ1-5; D unresolved. V was pared by 3 bases and J by 4 bases, with 7 bases between. Germline loops: CDR1 WNHNN, CDR2 SYGVQD (reference sequence). This CDR3 has 13 amino acids. The CDR3 here is CASSESLNQPQHF. The DNA of the CDR3 is TGCGCCAGCAGTGAATCCCTTAATCAGCCCCAGCATTTT.

The chain employs TRBV6-5 and TRBJ2-2; 8 nucleotides align to TRBD1. With V trimmed by 8 bases and J by 3 bases, 5 bases remained unmatched. This CDR3 region has 14 residues. CDR1 is MNHEY and CDR2 is SVGAGI in the germline V gene. The DNA of the CDR3 is TGTGCCAGCCGCGGACAGGGCGACACCGGGGAGCTGTTTTTT. Amino acids: CASRGQGDTGELFF.